These 18 T cell receptor beta chains share one sample of origin, sequenced in a study of T cells in Graves' hyperthyroidism and ophthalmopathy. Amplification targeted TCR beta CDR3 regions from RNA transcripts. A first-round RT-PCR of the TCR CDR3 used the HTBI primer set. From the multiplex PCR reads, TCRdb called clonotypes with MiXCR, one entry per CDR3 protein. The sample includes 540,000 or so distinct CDR3 sequences, under 60% of them seen just once. Sequenced sample: peripheral blood or thyroid tissue (not recorded which). The receptors come from an adult woman with Graves' disease, either hyperthyroidism or ophthalmopathy (not recorded which).

The chain recombines TRBV29-1 with TRBJ1-2; TRBD1 aligns across 8 bases. The V and J ends lost 6 bases and 10 bases, in that order; junction bases with no gene match: 4. This CDR3 is 10 amino acids long. Germline CDR1 and CDR2: SQVTM and ANQGSEA. The CDR3 spells CSVYRGIYTF. The CDR3 DNA follows: TGCAGCGTGTACAGGGGGATCTACACCTTC.

The chain uses TRBV10-1 and TRBJ2-1; 12 bases agree with TRBD2. The CDR3 consists of 18 residues. Germline CDR1 reads WNHNN; CDR2 reads SYGVQD (reference sequence). The trim removed 0 bases at V and 11 bases at J, leaving 14 bases unmatched. CDR3 amino acids: CASSESKASGRAATQQFF. In nucleotides, the CDR3 is TGCGCCAGCAGTGAGTCGAAGGCTAGCGGGAGGGCGGCAACCCAGCAGTTCTTC.

There are many counts of this clonotype. The CDR3 DNA reads TGCAGTGCTAGTCCCAAAGAGACCCAGTACTTC. This encodes CSASPKETQYF. The chain couples TRBV20-1 to TRBJ2-5, with no clear D. Germline loops: CDR1 DFQATT, CDR2 SNEGSKA (reference sequence). V dropped 3 bases and J dropped 3 bases, with 5 bases sitting between them. This CDR3 is built from 11 residues.

The V call is TRBV20-1, the J call TRBJ1-2, with D perhaps TRBD1 (6 bases). V dropped 3 bases and J dropped 2 bases, with 10 bases sitting between them. Germline V gene data show CDR1 as DFQATT and CDR2 as SNEGSKA (reference sequence). The CDR3 has 13 amino acids. The chain's CDR3 is CSARSDSNYGYTF. Written as DNA, the CDR3 is TGCAGTGCTAGGTCGGACAGCAACTATGGCTACACCTTC.

There are many counts of this clonotype. The chain links TRBV10-3 to TRBJ1-1; 7 bases are shared with TRBD1. CDR1 is ENHRY, CDR2 SYGVKD, per germline. The length of the CDR3 is 15 residues. The V segment lost 11 bases and the J segment 0 bases; nucleotides outside the gene matches: 12. For the CDR3, the DNA is TGTGCCTCACAACCTGGACAGGTCCTGAACACTGAAGCTTTCTTT. Translating gives CASQPGQVLNTEAFF.

This clonotype appeared many times. The chain carries TRBV6-5 and TRBJ2-7; weak D call: TRBD2 (6 bases). V gave up 0 bases and J gave up 1 base, with 10 bases separating them. Germline CDR1 reads MNHEY; CDR2 reads SVGAGI. The CDR3 runs 15 residues. The CDR3 is CASSYSTGTSYEQYF. The DNA for the CDR3 is TGTGCCAGCAGTTACTCTACCGGGACTTCCTACGAGCAGTACTTC.

The table lists this clonotype with many counts. This chain joins TRBV5-1 and TRBJ2-6; D is undetermined. The germline V gene has CDR1 SGHRS and CDR2 YFSETQ. V lost 0 bases to trimming and J lost 4 bases, with 8 bases between them. CDR3 length: 15 amino acids. The chain's CDR3 is CASSLEAAGANVLTF. CDR3 in DNA: TGCGCCAGCAGCTTGGAAGCTGCCGGGGCCAACGTCCTGACTTTC.

This chain joins TRBV7-7 and TRBJ2-7; TRBD2 agrees at 8 bases. Germline V lookup: CDR1 SSHAT, CDR2 FNYEAQ (reference sequence). The V gene end was trimmed by 0 bases and the J gene end by 5 bases; junction bases not matched to a gene: 6. The CDR3 runs to 15 residues. The CDR3 region is CASSLAPGGAHEQYF. CDR3 DNA: TGTGCCAGCAGCTTAGCGCCGGGAGGGGCGCACGAGCAGTACTTC.

This clonotype was counted only a few times. The V gene is TRBV18, the J gene TRBJ1-1; D perhaps matches TRBD1 (5 bases). Germline-derived CDR1 and CDR2 are KGHSH and LQKENI. V was pared by 3 bases and J by 4 bases, with 9 bases between. The CDR3 contains 13 residues. CDR3 region: CASSPERGTEAFF. The CDR3, as DNA: TGTGCCAGCTCACCCGAAAGGGGCACTGAAGCTTTCTTT.

This clonotype was counted ten times or more. The gene calls are TRBV6-6 and TRBJ1-4, with D unresolved. The germline gives CDR1 MNHNY, CDR2 SVGAGI (reference sequence). Trimming removed 6 bases at V and 0 bases at J, with 8 bases between. This CDR3 spans 14 amino acids. DNA of the CDR3: TGTGCCAGCAGACCAGTTGCAACTAATGAAAAACTGTTTTTT. Translated, it gives CASRPVATNEKLFF.

J is TRBJ2-7 and V is TRBV9; TRBD1 matches 8 bases. This CDR3 has 16 residues. The junction had 11 bases not matched to a gene; V was cut back by 0 bases and J by 6 bases. Germline lookup yields CDR1 SGDLS and CDR2 YYNGEE. The CDR3 DNA reads TGTGCCAGCAGCGTAGAGGGACCGACAGGGGTTGGCGAGCAGTACTTC. Translated, it gives CASSVEGPTGVGEQYF.

The V gene is TRBV7-2, the J gene TRBJ2-7; TRBD1 aligns across 8 bases. The CDR3 is 16 amino acids. CDR1 and CDR2 from the germline V gene are SGHTA and FQGNSA. The V gene end was trimmed by 0 bases and the J gene end by 1 base; junction bases not matched to a gene: 5. The chain's CDR3 is CASSLAPTGGSYEQYF. CDR3 in DNA: TGTGCCAGCAGCTTAGCTCCAACAGGGGGTTCCTACGAGCAGTACTTC.

There are many counts of this clonotype. This rearrangement joins TRBV5-1 to TRBJ2-2; 9 bases are a match to TRBD1. CDR3 size: 14 residues. Germline CDR1 and CDR2: SGHRS and YFSETQ. Trimming took 9 bases from V and 4 from J; bases not matched to a gene: 7. The CDR3 protein is CATRQGGRTGELFF. The CDR3 DNA reads as TGCGCCACCCGACAGGGGGGTCGCACCGGGGAGCTGTTTTTT.

This chain joins TRBV7-9 and TRBJ1-5; D remains unclear. Per germline, CDR1 SEHNR and CDR2 FQNEAQ (reference sequence). V lost 5 bases to trimming and J lost 5 bases, with 13 bases between them. This CDR3 is 14 amino acids long. In nucleotides, the CDR3 is TGTGCCAGCAGCGACCGGACTGGAGATCAGCCCCAGCATTTT. Translating it yields CASSDRTGDQPQHF.

The genes are TRBV6-5 and TRBJ1-6; D not resolved. V was cut by 2 bases and J by 9 bases, with 23 bases left in between. The CDR3 consists of 18 residues. Per germline, CDR1 MNHEY and CDR2 SVGAGI. This chain's CDR3 is CASSYRTWERPFSSPLHF. The CDR3 nucleotides read TGTGCCAGCAGTTACCGAACCTGGGAACGGCCCTTTAGTTCACCCCTCCACTTT.

About this clonotype: One base away lies a much larger clone, so this may be a sequencing read error. The chain couples TRBV6-6 to TRBJ1-2; the D gene is possibly TRBD1 (5 bases). V was shortened by 8 bases and J by 2 bases, with 21 bases between the two germline ends. CDR1 and CDR2 (germline): MNHNY, SVGAGI (reference sequence). The CDR3 sequence is 16 residues long. CDR3 bases: TGTGCCAGCTTGGCGGTGGGGTTGGGGGGAAACTATGGCTACACCTTC. Its translation: CASLAVGLGGNYGYTF.

The table lists this clonotype with many counts. The chain employs TRBV7-7 and TRBJ2-7; D might be TRBD2 (6 bases). This CDR3 has 14 amino acids. Per the germline V gene, CDR1 is SSHAT and CDR2 is FNYEAQ (reference sequence). CDR3 in amino acids: CASSVGLGPYEQYF. The DNA for the CDR3 is TGTGCTAGCTCCGTGGGACTGGGACCGTACGAGCAGTACTTC.

The chain joins TRBV5-1 to TRBJ2-7; TRBD2 aligns across 8 bases. Germline CDR1 and CDR2: SGHRS and YFSETQ. The trim removed 3 bases at V and 0 bases at J, leaving 11 bases unmatched. CDR3 size: 17 residues. The CDR3 is CASSSFTLAGRSYEQYF. As DNA, the CDR3 is TGCGCCAGCAGCTCCTTCACGCTAGCGGGTCGCTCCTACGAGCAGTACTTC.